A single sample is the source of the 26 T cell receptor beta chains below, sequenced in a study of cytomegalovirus exposure and HLA in healthy donors. Use of 60 Vbeta and 13 Jbeta primers characterized the PCR. Here immunoSEQ multiplex PCR was the method, and the copy in TCRdb shows in-frame clones only, minus some. The sample comprises around 150,000 clones, around 79% of which are singletons, and more than 12% rests with the top ten. The sequenced sample consisted of PBMCs. These receptors were collected from a man in his forties or fifties in good health and CMV-seropositive.

Worth noting for this clone: This CDR3 is also generated by other DNA sequences in the sample. V gene TRBV6-1 combines with J gene TRBJ1-2, with unresolved D. This CDR3 region has 14 residues. Germline-derived CDR1 and CDR2 are MNHNS and SASEGT. V was clipped by 1 base and J by 2 bases, with 8 bases between them. DNA for the CDR3: TGTGCCAGCAGTGAAGGCTACAGAAACTATGGCTACACCTTC. Protein: CASSEGYRNYGYTF.

This chain uses TRBV5-1 with TRBJ1-2; TRBD1 agrees at 8 bases. V trimming: 6 bases; J trimming: 8 bases; junction bases outside the gene matches: 21. CDR3 length: 17 amino acids. CDR1 SGHRS and CDR2 YFSETQ come from the germline V gene. CDR3 in amino acids: CASTPRQGKPPPHGYTF. CDR3 nucleotide sequence: TGCGCCAGCACGCCCAGACAGGGGAAACCACCCCCCCACGGCTACACCTTC.

The V call is TRBV7-8, the J call TRBJ2-4; no firm D call. The CDR3 loop spans 15 amino acids. With 5 bases removed from V and 0 bases from J, the gap between germline ends came to 11 bases. CDR1 is SGHVS, CDR2 FQNEAQ, per germline. CDR3 amino acids: CASSLSLLAKNIQYF. The CDR3 DNA reads TGTGCCAGCAGCCTTAGCTTATTAGCCAAAAACATTCAGTACTTC.

This chain's CDR3 is CASRTAGTEAFF. CDR3 bases: TGCGCCAGCAGGACAGCGGGGACTGAAGCTTTCTTT. This chain connects TRBV10-2 to TRBJ1-1; D might be TRBD1 (5 bases). The CDR3 has 12 residues. Germline V gives CDR1 WSHSY, CDR2 SAAADI. Trimming shortened V by 6 bases and J by 5 bases, and 10 bases separated the two germline ends.

A single count supports this clone. CDR3: CASSPREGQNTEAFF. The CDR3 DNA follows: TGTGCCAGCAGTCCACGGGAGGGCCAGAACACTGAAGCTTTCTTT. The chain has TRBV2 and TRBJ1-1, with D uncertain. V lost 5 bases and J lost 1, with 14 bases in between. Per the germline V gene, CDR1 is SNHLY and CDR2 is FYNNEI. The CDR3 spans 15 residues.

The CDR3 sequence: CASSPGTLAFF. The CDR3 nucleotides are TGTGCCAGCAGCCCCGGGACATTGGCTTTCTTT. The chain carries TRBV7-2 and TRBJ1-1, with TRBD1 as a possible D gene (6 bases). This CDR3 is built from 11 residues. The V and J ends lost 5 bases and 11 bases respectively, with 12 bases between them. The germline V gene has CDR1 SGHTA and CDR2 FQGNSA.

V gene TRBV2 combines with J gene TRBJ2-1, with a tentative D call TRBD2 (7 bases). Germline values: CDR1 SNHLY, CDR2 FYNNEI. Trimming shortened V by 6 bases and J by 10 bases, and 13 bases separated the two germline ends. The CDR3 is made up of 12 amino acids. DNA of the CDR3: TGTGCCAGCAGCTCGGGGGGCTGGGAGCAGTTCTTC. Its translation is CASSSGGWEQFF.

This clone was counted between two and nine times. The V call is TRBV4-2, the J call TRBJ2-2, with TRBD2 matching over 9 bases. V was pared by 0 bases and J by 8 bases, with 10 bases of the junction left unmatched. The CDR3 covers 17 residues. Germline loops: CDR1 LGHNA, CDR2 YNFKEQ. In DNA form, the CDR3 reads TGTGCCAGCAGCCAAGAAGGAGCGGGGGGCCTCCCTGGGGAGCTGTTTTTT. Its translation is CASSQEGAGGLPGELFF.

DNA for the CDR3: TGCGCCAGCAGCTTGAGAGTGAAGGAGACCCAGTACTTC. This gives the protein CASSLRVKETQYF. The chain joins TRBV5-1 to TRBJ2-5; no clear D. Germline V gene sequence: CDR1 SGHRS, CDR2 YFSETQ. CDR3 size: 13 residues. V lost 1 base, J lost 5 bases, and 9 bases lay in between.

The chain employs TRBV5-5 and TRBJ1-6, with no clear D. The CDR3 runs 14 residues. Trimming took 0 bases from V and 11 from J, leaving 12 bases between them. Germline V CDR1 and CDR2: SGHKS, YYEKEE (reference sequence). The CDR3 coding sequence is TGTGCCAGCAGCTTGGATGGGAGTTCCGCACCCCTCCACTTT. Encoded protein: CASSLDGSSAPLHF.

This clone was recorded once. The chain links TRBV4-1 to TRBJ1-1, with D unclear. Germline CDR1 reads MGHRA; CDR2 reads YSYEKL. The CDR3 spans 15 residues. The ends were cut back, 0 bases at V and 1 base at J, with 9 bases in the middle. The CDR3 region has the DNA TGCGCCAGCAGCCAAGATATGGCGGCGAACACTGAAGCTTTCTTT. It specifies CASSQDMAANTEAFF.

The chain joins TRBV7-9 to TRBJ2-2; TRBD1 might be the D (5 bases). The CDR3 length is 17 residues. Trimming left V 1 base short and J 2 bases short, with 14 bases between. Germline CDR1 SEHNR, CDR2 FQNEAQ (reference sequence). CDR3 bases: TGTGCCAGCAGCTTAGGGGGCTCGCAGACCAACACCGGGGAGCTGTTTTTT. Translation: CASSLGGSQTNTGELFF.

The chain carries TRBV20-1 and TRBJ1-1, with D tentatively TRBD1 (5 bases). The CDR3 sequence is 11 residues long. Germline V gene lookup returns CDR1 DFQATT and CDR2 SNEGSKA (reference sequence). Trimming took 2 bases from V and 11 from J, leaving 12 bases between them. CDR3 sequence (DNA): TGCAGTGCTAGACTTCAGGGTCCGGCTTTCTTT. It specifies CSARLQGPAFF.

V and J are TRBV7-9 and TRBJ2-5; D not certain. The V and J ends lost 4 bases and 1 base respectively, with 13 bases between them. The CDR3 has 15 amino acids. Germline loops: CDR1 SEHNR, CDR2 FQNEAQ (reference sequence). In nucleotides, the CDR3 is TGTGCCAGCAGCTCCCCCTCGGTTTTCCAAGAGACCCAGTACTTC. Translated: CASSSPSVFQETQYF.

This clone came up once. The genes are TRBV7-2 and TRBJ2-1, with TRBD1 as a possible D gene (5 bases). The V end lost 0 bases, the J end lost 4 bases, and 16 bases lay between the germline ends. The CDR3 contains 17 residues. Germline assignment: CDR1 SGHTA and CDR2 FQGNSA. In DNA form, the CDR3 reads TGTGCCAGCAGCTTAGCGGGGCAGGCCAGTGGATACAATGAGCAGTTCTTC. Amino acids: CASSLAGQASGYNEQFF.

This chain uses TRBV5-6 with TRBJ1-6, with D unclear. The CDR3 covers 16 residues. CDR1 is SGHDT and CDR2 is YYEEEE in the germline V gene. Trimming stripped 2 bases from V and 0 bases from J, with 9 bases between. The CDR3, as DNA: TGTGCCAGCAGCTTTTCTCGGAGCTCCTATAATTCACCCCTCCACTTT. Protein product: CASSFSRSSYNSPLHF.

The chain has TRBV6-5 and TRBJ2-7, with D possibly being TRBD1 (5 bases). Germline V CDR1 and CDR2: MNHEY, SVGAGI. V was pared by 0 bases and J by 6 bases, with 9 bases between. The CDR3 contains 13 residues. CDR3 region: CASSYSSQGEQYF. The CDR3 DNA reads as TGTGCCAGCAGTTACTCGAGCCAGGGCGAGCAGTACTTC.

This sequence joins TRBV28 and TRBJ2-5; 10 bases line up with TRBD2. Trimming cost V 7 bases and J 0 bases; bases outside gene matches: 11. CDR3 size: 17 residues. Germline assignment: CDR1 MDHEN and CDR2 SYDVKM. The CDR3 is CASTPGTSALYQETQYF. CDR3 nucleotides: TGTGCCAGCACCCCCGGGACTAGCGCTCTTTACCAAGAGACCCAGTACTTC.

V is TRBV6-1 and J is TRBJ2-7; tentatively, D is TRBD1 (6 bases). The length of the CDR3 is 14 residues. V was pared by 1 base and J by 3 bases, with 10 bases between. Germline V lookup: CDR1 MNHNS, CDR2 SASEGT. In nucleotides, the CDR3 is TGTGCCAGCAGTGAAGGGACAGCAGTCTACGAGCAGTACGTC. Its protein product is CASSEGTAVYEQYV.

This clone was seen a handful of times. The V gene is TRBV7-9, the J gene TRBJ2-1; D unclear. The CDR3 runs to 13 residues. Trimming removed 1 base at V and 16 bases at J, with 17 bases between. The V gene's germline CDR1 is SEHNR and CDR2 FQNEAQ (reference sequence). CDR3 coding DNA: TGTGCCAGCAGCTTAGAGGTTGGGCAGGTAAAATTCTTC. Translating it yields CASSLEVGQVKFF.

V is TRBV21-1 and J is TRBJ2-7; TRBD2, the table's D call, lacks a check against the DNA. TRBV21-1 is a pseudogene segment. This CDR3 contains 13 residues. The CDR3 DNA reads as TGTGCCAGGAGCATCTTGCCGGTCTACGAGCAGTACTTC. It yields the protein CARSILPVYEQYF.

The V gene is TRBV20-1, the J gene TRBJ2-7, with D possibly TRBD1 on 6 matching bases. V was pared by 6 bases and J by 6 bases, with 12 bases between. The CDR3 totals 11 residues. Germline lookup yields CDR1 DFQATT and CDR2 SNEGSKA (reference sequence). Written as DNA, the CDR3 is TGCAGTGCCCCCAGGGGTCGCGAGCAGTACGTC. This encodes CSAPRGREQYV.

The rearrangement uses TRBV5-1 and TRBJ1-1; 8 nucleotides match TRBD1. Germline V gene lookup returns CDR1 SGHRS and CDR2 YFSETQ. This CDR3 comprises 17 residues. Trimming at V came to 3 bases and at J to 3 bases, leaving 13 bases not matched to a gene. The CDR3 nucleotides are TGCGCCAGCAGCTCGAAACAGGGGGGGCTCGGGGACACTGAAGCTTTCTTT. It codes for CASSSKQGGLGDTEAFF.

V and J are TRBV11-3 and TRBJ2-1; TRBD1 matches 10 bases. Germline assignment: CDR1 SGHNT and CDR2 YENEEA. V lost 4 bases, J lost 3 bases, and 6 bases stayed unmatched. This CDR3 has 16 amino acids. CDR3 DNA sequence: TGTGCCAGCAGCTACTCCGGGACAGGGGTCTACAATGAGCAGTTCTTC. Translated, it gives CASSYSGTGVYNEQFF. Variable domain in full (rest from reference TRBV11-3 and TRBJ2-1): EAGVVQSPRYKIIEKKQPVAFWCNPISGHNTLYWYLQNLGQGPELLIRYENEEAVDDSQLPKDRFSAERLKGVDSTLKIQPAELGDSAVYLCASSYSGTGVYNEQFFGPGTRLTVL.

This clone was detected a few times. The chain recombines TRBV6-1 with TRBJ1-3; D call uncertain. The ends were cut back, 4 bases at V and 3 bases at J, with 10 bases in the middle. The CDR3 contains 14 residues. The germline gives CDR1 MNHNS, CDR2 SASEGT. The CDR3 loop reads CASSVSFFGNTIYF. Here the CDR3 DNA reads TGTGCCAGCAGTGTTAGTTTTTTTGGAAACACCATATATTTT.

V is TRBV6-1 and J is TRBJ1-3, with D hard to call. The CDR3 contains 13 residues. The V gene lost 6 bases and the J gene lost 0 bases, with 6 bases spanning the gap. Germline CDR1 MNHNS, CDR2 SASEGT. CDR3 amino acids: CASRVASGNTIYF. CDR3 bases: TGTGCCAGCAGGGTAGCCTCTGGAAACACCATATATTTT.